The 21 T cell receptor beta chains below come from one sample, sequenced in a study of Graves' ophthalmopathy and Graves' hyperthyroidism. The study amplified TCR beta CDR3 regions using RNA transcripts. The workflow started with a first-round RT-PCR run with HTBI primers and then moved on to a second-round multiplex PCR. TCRdb fed the multiplex PCR reads into MiXCR, producing one record per CDR3 protein. This sample yields 400,000 to 500,000 distinct CDR3 sequences, of which 21% are seen a single time; under 3% belongs to the top ten. The sample consisted of peripheral blood. These receptors originate from a woman between 18 and 30 years old with stable Graves' hyperthyroidism.

At least ten counts were recorded for this clonotype. The V gene is TRBV11-1, the J gene TRBJ2-7; tentative D call: TRBD2 (5 bases). The CDR3 runs 16 residues. Germline CDR1 and CDR2: SGHAT and FQDESV (reference sequence). V shed 5 bases and J shed 1 base, with 18 bases lying between them. CDR3 region: CASSPGFEGHSYEQYF. The CDR3 DNA is TGTGCCAGCAGCCCCGGGTTCGAGGGTCATTCCTACGAGCAGTACTTC.

Only a few counts were recorded for this clonotype. The chain recombines TRBV12-3 or TRBV12-4 with TRBJ2-7; the D is unclear. The CDR3 spans 14 residues. V shed 1 base and J shed 0 bases, with 7 bases lying between them. For the CDR3, the DNA is TGTGCCAGCAGTTTAGGACCGAACTCCTACGAGCAGTACTTC. Protein sequence: CASSLGPNSYEQYF.

In this sample, this clonotype turned up a few times. The chain employs TRBV4-1 and TRBJ1-2; perhaps TRBD1 as D (5 bases). With 3 bases removed from V and 3 bases from J, the gap between germline ends came to 11 bases. CDR3 length: 14 amino acids. Germline V gene data show CDR1 as MGHRA and CDR2 as YSYEKL. CDR3 amino acids: CASSHGGSDYGYTF. The CDR3 region has the DNA TGCGCCAGCAGCCACGGGGGGTCGGACTATGGCTACACCTTC.

At least ten counts were recorded for this clonotype. The chain has TRBV2 and TRBJ1-2; D gene uncertain. Trimming stripped 8 bases from V and 4 bases from J, with 17 bases between. Germline-derived CDR1 and CDR2 are SNHLY and FYNNEI. The CDR3 contains 14 residues. The CDR3 nucleotides are TGTGCCAGCGGTAACACGGGCGACATCTATGGCTACACCTTC. Its protein is CASGNTGDIYGYTF.

The chain recombines TRBV11-1 with TRBJ2-4; 10 nucleotides agree with TRBD2. CDR3 length: 19 residues. V dropped 1 base and J dropped 3; count of bases not matched to a gene: 12. Germline V lookup: CDR1 SGHAT, CDR2 FQDESV (reference sequence). The CDR3 sequence is CASSLVTLAGVMGKNIQYF. CDR3 DNA: TGTGCCAGCAGCTTAGTTACGCTAGCGGGAGTGATGGGCAAAAACATTCAGTACTTC.

This clonotype has at least ten counts. At one end, the junction sequence differs from germline, possibly due to a read error. The chain is built from TRBV2 and TRBJ2-7; 9 bases are shared with TRBD1. This CDR3 region has 15 residues. CDR1 and CDR2 from the germline V gene are SNHLY and FYNNEI. The CDR3 region is CASSEGDRVRYEQYF. The DNA of the CDR3 is TGTGCCAGCAGCGAAGGGGACAGGGTTAGATACGAGCAGTACTTC.

The sample holds many counts of this clonotype. The J gene is TRBJ2-5, the V gene TRBV20-1; TRBD1 aligns across 7 bases. J lost 3 bases, V lost 6 bases, and 7 bases had no gene match. This CDR3 region has 13 residues. Per germline, CDR1 DFQATT and CDR2 SNEGSKA (reference sequence). CDR3 coding DNA: TGCAGTGCCAGACAGGGACCGAAAGAGACCCAGTACTTC. Translated, it gives CSARQGPKETQYF.

This clonotype was observed at least ten times. This rearrangement joins TRBV18 to TRBJ2-5, with a weak D call TRBD2 (5 bases). Looked up from germline, CDR1 is KGHSH and CDR2 is LQKENI. Trimming shortened V by 3 bases and J by 2 bases, and 13 bases separated the two germline ends. This CDR3 has 15 amino acids. As DNA, the CDR3 is TGTGCCAGCTCACCTTTCGGGGATTCGCAAGAGACCCAGTACTTC. It is translated as CASSPFGDSQETQYF.

This clonotype was seen more than once but under ten times. The CDR3 DNA is TGTGCCAGCAGCCAACAACCACATGGGGAGCTAGCGGGAGGGCACGAGCAGTACTTC. Translated: CASSQQPHGELAGGHEQYF. V gene TRBV3-1 combines with J gene TRBJ2-7; 12 bases agree with TRBD2. Trimming at V came to 2 bases and at J to 5 bases, leaving 16 bases not matched to a gene. CDR1 and CDR2 from the germline V gene are LGHDT and YNNKEL (reference sequence). This CDR3 has 19 amino acids.

This clonotype was counted at least ten times. The genes are TRBV6-5 and TRBJ2-2, with 7 bases that match TRBD2. Germline CDR1 and CDR2: MNHEY and SVGAGI. The V segment lost 2 bases and the J segment 1 base; nucleotides outside the gene matches: 1. The CDR3 is made up of 15 amino acids. CDR3 nucleotide sequence: TGTGCCAGCAGTTACGGGGGGGGGAACACCGGGGAGCTGTTTTTT. Its protein is CASSYGGGNTGELFF.

The chain employs TRBV2 and TRBJ2-5; D is possibly TRBD1 or TRBD2 (5 bases each). Germline V CDR1 and CDR2: SNHLY, FYNNEI. V shed 8 bases and J shed 5 bases, with 15 bases lying between them. The CDR3 loop spans 13 amino acids. The CDR3 reads CASEGTSGETQYF. The CDR3 DNA is TGTGCCAGCGAAGGGACCTCCGGTGAGACCCAGTACTTC.

This clonotype has a count of ten or more. This chain connects TRBV12-3 or TRBV12-4 to TRBJ2-4; D is unclear. This CDR3 has 14 amino acids. Between the trimmed V and J ends, which lost 3 bases and 2 bases, there was a span of 8 bases. The CDR3 spells CASSLSYSKNIQYF. The CDR3 DNA sequence: TGTGCCAGCAGTTTGTCCTACTCCAAAAACATTCAGTACTTC.

The chain couples TRBV27 to TRBJ2-5, with TRBD1 matching over 7 bases. CDR1 MNHEY and CDR2 SMNVEV come from the germline V gene (reference sequence). V dropped 5 bases and J dropped 10; count of bases not matched to a gene: 4. The CDR3 sequence is 11 residues long. The CDR3 sequence is CASSQGTDQYF. The CDR3 nucleotides are TGTGCCAGCAGTCAGGGGACAGACCAGTACTTC.

The chain recombines TRBV7-2 with TRBJ2-5; D perhaps matches TRBD2 (5 bases). CDR3 length equals 16 residues. Looked up from germline, CDR1 is SGHTA and CDR2 is FQGNSA. V lost 5 bases, J lost 1 base, and 17 bases lay in between. This CDR3 is CASSPGGSWGQETQYF. Here the CDR3 DNA reads TGTGCCAGCAGCCCCGGAGGATCGTGGGGCCAAGAGACCCAGTACTTC.

V gene TRBV11-1 combines with J gene TRBJ2-2; 9 bases are a match to TRBD1. CDR3 length: 17 amino acids. The V segment lost 6 bases and the J segment 6 bases; nucleotides outside the gene matches: 14. Per germline, CDR1 SGHAT and CDR2 FQDESV (reference sequence). The CDR3 sequence is CASSPRPGQGRPGELFF. The CDR3 DNA follows: TGTGCCAGCAGTCCTCGCCCGGGACAGGGTCGTCCCGGGGAGCTGTTTTTT.

This clonotype occurred many times. The chain recombines TRBV7-9 with TRBJ1-1; no reliable D call. Trimming removed 3 bases from V and 5 bases from J, with 4 bases in between. Per germline, CDR1 SEHNR and CDR2 FQNEAQ (reference sequence). CDR3 length: 11 residues. CDR3 sequence (DNA): TGTGCCAGCAGCTTCCTTACTGAAGCTTTCTTT. This translates into CASSFLTEAFF.

This clonotype was found many times. The chain uses TRBV27 and TRBJ2-7; perhaps TRBD2 as D (5 bases). CDR1 is MNHEY and CDR2 is SMNVEV in the germline V gene (reference sequence). The length of the CDR3 is 13 residues. Trimming pared 5 bases from V and 2 bases from J, leaving 10 bases between. CDR3 coding DNA: TGTGCCAGCAGTCCCGACTACGCCTACGAGCAGTACTTC. Its translation is CASSPDYAYEQYF.

Many counts were recorded for this clonotype. This rearrangement joins TRBV12-3 or TRBV12-4 to TRBJ1-1; unclear D gene. The CDR3 runs to 12 residues. Trimming removed 3 bases at V and 6 bases at J, with 8 bases between. CDR3 residues: CASSFAHSEAFF. CDR3 bases: TGTGCCAGCAGTTTTGCCCACTCTGAAGCTTTCTTT.

The chain has TRBV12-3 or TRBV12-4 and TRBJ1-1; D gene unclear. Trimming took 7 bases from V and 4 from J, leaving 7 bases between them. The CDR3 spans 11 residues. This CDR3 is CASKVSTEAFF. CDR3 nucleotide sequence: TGTGCCAGCAAAGTTAGCACTGAAGCTTTCTTT.

This clonotype occurred many times. This chain uses TRBV30 with TRBJ1-1; D unclear. Germline loops: CDR1 GTSNPN, CDR2 SVGIG (reference sequence). This CDR3 is built from 14 residues. Deletions cut 0 bases from V and 3 bases from J, with 11 bases between. The CDR3 DNA follows: TGTGCCTGGAGTGTACACCCGAGTGACACTGAAGCTTTCTTT. Protein sequence: CAWSVHPSDTEAFF. Drawing the rest from reference TRBV30 and TRBJ1-1, the complete variable domain is SQTIHQWPATLVQPVGSPLSLECTVEGTSNPNLYWYRQAAGRGLQLLFYSVGIGQISSEVPQNLSASRPQDRQFILSSKKLLLSDSGFYLCAWSVHPSDTEAFFGQGTRLTVV.

Many counts were recorded for this clonotype. This chain uses TRBV18 with TRBJ1-5; 9 nucleotides align to TRBD1. CDR3 length: 15 amino acids. In germline, CDR1 is KGHSH, CDR2 LQKENI. V trimming: 3 bases; J trimming: 6 bases; junction bases outside the gene matches: 6. In DNA form, the CDR3 reads TGTGCCAGCTCACCGGGACAGGGCGGTACTCAGCCCCAGCATTTT. This translates into CASSPGQGGTQPQHF.